The 8 T cell receptor beta chains listed next were all sequenced from one sample in a study of T cells in Graves' hyperthyroidism and ophthalmopathy (dated by TCRdb to about 2019). The library was made by multiplex PCR. Instrument used: Illumina HiSeq 2000. TCR beta CDR3 regions were amplified from RNA transcripts. The first round of RT-PCR for the TCR CDR3 was performed with the HTBI primer set and the Qiagen OneStep RT-PCR kit. Using fastp trimming at Q25 and MiXCR clonotype assembly, TCRdb reanalyzed the public sequencing data and kept in-frame beta chains. For every CDR3 protein sequence, its rows merge into one entry that carries the most common genes and DNA. Recorded for this sample are around 540,000 distinct CDR3 sequences; more than 15% of them occurred a single time. The ten largest make up around 28% of the sample. The sequenced sample consisted of blood. These receptors were taken from a woman in her 30s with Graves' ophthalmopathy.

The rearrangement links TRBV19 to TRBJ2-7, with 9 bases lining up with TRBD1. V was clipped by 3 bases and J by 3 bases; unmatched bases: 3. CDR3 length equals 14 residues. Germline CDR1 reads LNHDA; CDR2 reads SQIVND (reference sequence). CDR3: CASSIAGQGYEQYF. The CDR3 nucleotides read TGTGCCAGTAGTATCGCGGGACAGGGCTACGAGCAGTACTTC. Full variable domain (rest looked up from reference TRBV19 and TRBJ2-7): DGGITQSPKYLFRKEGQNVTLSCEQNLNHDAMYWYRQDPGQGLRLIYYSQIVNDFQKGDIAEGYSVSREKKESFPLTVTSAQKNPTAFYLCASSIAGQGYEQYFGPGTRLTVT.

This clonotype has more than one count but fewer than ten. This chain links TRBV5-5 with TRBJ2-3; 7 bases map to TRBD2. Germline V gene data show CDR1 as SGHKS and CDR2 as YYEKEE (reference sequence). V shed 6 bases and J 4 bases; nucleotides not matched to a gene: 11. CDR3 size: 15 residues. CDR3 region: CASTLRGETADTQYF. CDR3 nucleotide sequence: TGTGCCAGCACCTTACGGGGGGAGACGGCAGATACGCAGTATTTT. The full variable domain, in which reference TRBV5-5 and TRBJ2-3 provide the parts outside the CDR3, is DAGVTQSPTHLIKTRGQQVTLRCSPISGHKSVSWYQQVLGQGPQFIFQYYEKEERGRGNFPDRFSARQFPNYSSELNVNALLLGDSALYLCASTLRGETADTQYFGPGTRLTVL.

This clonotype was counted a few times. The chain carries TRBV3-1 and TRBJ2-4; D gene uncertain. The germline V gene encodes CDR1 LGHDT and CDR2 YNNKEL (reference sequence). V was clipped by 3 bases and J by 5 bases, with 11 bases between them. The CDR3 extends over 14 amino acids. DNA for the CDR3: TGTGCCAGCAGCCAGCCTAGAGACCAAAACATTCAGTACTTC. Its translation: CASSQPRDQNIQYF. The whole variable domain, filled in from reference TRBV3-1 and TRBJ2-4, reads DTAVSQTPKYLVTQMGNDKSIKCEQNLGHDTMYWYKQDSKKFLKIMFSYNNKELIINETVPNRFSPKSPDKAHLNLHINSLELGDSAVYFCASSQPRDQNIQYFGAGTRLSVL.

This clonotype was detected only a few times. The gene calls are TRBV7-2 and TRBJ2-6; tentative D call: TRBD1 (5 bases). The CDR3 loop spans 17 amino acids. Trimming left V 1 base short and J 0 bases short, with 10 bases between. Germline V gene sequence: CDR1 SGHTA, CDR2 FQGNSA. For the CDR3, the DNA is TGTGCCAGCAGCTTAGGCGACAGATTCTCTGGGGCCAACGTCCTGACTTTC. Amino acid sequence: CASSLGDRFSGANVLTF.

This clonotype was seen many times. The V gene is TRBV3-1, the J gene TRBJ1-1; no reliable D call. The germline CDR1 and CDR2 sequences are LGHDT and YNNKEL (reference sequence). The CDR3 has 14 residues. Trimming removed 5 bases from V and 1 base from J, with 11 bases in between. CDR3 sequence (DNA): TGTGCCAGCAGCTCCGCTTCCCCGAACACTGAAGCTTTCTTT. This sequence encodes CASSSASPNTEAFF.

This clonotype was seen ten or more times. The chain uses TRBV27 and TRBJ2-1; D call uncertain. Trimming removed 1 base from V and 0 bases from J, with 7 bases in between. The CDR3 loop spans 15 amino acids. From germline, CDR1 is MNHEY and CDR2 SMNVEV (reference sequence). The CDR3 sequence is CASSLWANSYNEQFF. CDR3 nucleotides: TGTGCCAGCAGTTTATGGGCAAACTCCTACAATGAGCAGTTCTTC.

This clonotype has at least ten counts. J is TRBJ2-3 and V is TRBV20-1, with D tentatively TRBD1 (5 bases). The germline V gene has CDR1 DFQATT and CDR2 SNEGSKA (reference sequence). This CDR3 is built from 17 residues. CDR3 in DNA: TGCAGCGTACCTGACAGTTTTGGAATCCTCAGCACAGATACGCAGTATTTT. Its translation is CSVPDSFGILSTDTQYF.

This clonotype showed up many times. V gene TRBV13 combines with J gene TRBJ2-1; 10 nucleotides agree with TRBD2. The CDR3 is 15 residues long. Unmatched junction bases numbered 5, after V lost 1 base and J lost 8 bases. Germline V lookup: CDR1 PRHDT, CDR2 FYEKMQ (reference sequence). This chain's CDR3 is CASSLVRTSGYEQFF. As DNA, the CDR3 is TGTGCCAGCAGCTTAGTCAGGACTAGCGGATATGAGCAGTTCTTC.